This entry features one T cell receptor (beta chain) sequence. Using immunoSEQ multiplex PCR, the repertoire was profiled, and TCRdb retains in-frame clones only, with some absent. This table holds around 90,000 clones, around 86% found once. This record comes from a study of control samples from healthy donors and cancer patients. The clonotype was recovered from a man younger than 45 in good health. The sample comprised blood.

The CDR3 protein is CASSYSSRGDGETQYF. CDR3 in DNA: TGTGCCAGCAGTTACTCGAGTAGGGGGGACGGGGAGACCCAGTACTTC. The chain combines TRBV6-5 with TRBJ2-5; either TRBD1 or TRBD2 may supply D (6 bases each). The V and J ends lost 0 bases and 5 bases respectively, with 16 bases between them. CDR1 is MNHEY and CDR2 is SVGAGI in the germline V gene. The CDR3 is 16 amino acids.